The 4 T cell receptor beta chains in this list originate from one sample, sequenced in a study of regulatory T cells in long-lasting Graves disease (dated by TCRdb to the early 2020s). The time point label on this specimen signifies: persistent/refractory GD, antithyroid drugs over 5 years with positive TRAb. RNA was extracted from PBMCs in TRIzol for both TCR sequencing and RNA sequencing. Library preparation was by multiplex PCR. Data came from an Illumina HiSeq 4000. iRepertoire HTBI primers and Arm-PCR amplification of CDR3 regions were used to construct TCR beta libraries. TCRdb itself trimmed the public reads at Q25 with fastp, ran MiXCR and retained productive beta chains. All rows with the same CDR3 protein become a single entry with the most common DNA and genes. The sample table holds about 470,000 distinct CDR3 sequences, of which under 25% were seen once. The ten largest clones add up to roughly 7.7% of the sample.

The specimen was peripheral blood mononuclear cells (PBMCs), collected when the disease was refractory, from a patient treated with antithyroid drugs. The receptors here all came from a female donor with Graves disease.

This clonotype was seen repeatedly, ten times or more. V usage is TRBV28 and J usage is TRBJ1-2; D is uncertain. This CDR3 spans 13 amino acids. Germline CDR1 reads MDHEN; CDR2 reads SYDVKM. V was cut by 4 bases and J by 2 bases, with 8 bases left in between. CDR3 sequence: CASSSQKNYGYTF. The CDR3 bases are TGTGCCAGCAGTTCGCAGAAAAACTATGGCTACACCTTC.

Points on this clonotype: This sequence may be a read error, since a much larger clone differs from it by one base. The gene calls are TRBV28 and TRBJ1-1; D gene unclear. The CDR3 loop spans 14 amino acids. Between the trimmed V and J ends, which lost 5 bases and 4 bases, there was a span of 14 bases. Germline-derived CDR1 and CDR2 are MDHEN and SYDVKM. The CDR3 loop is CASSPDKSGTEAFF. CDR3 nucleotide sequence: TGTGCCAGCAGTCCAGACAAGTCCGGCACTGAAGCTTTCTTT.

This clonotype was detected ten times or more. The rearrangement uses TRBV11-2 and TRBJ1-1, with D hard to call. The germline V and J ends were trimmed by 6 bases and 5 bases, with 10 bases remaining between them. This CDR3 has 12 residues. Germline CDR1 is SGHAT and CDR2 is FQNNGV. For the CDR3, the DNA is TGTGCCAGCAGGAACATGGAGACTGAAGCTTTCTTT. Protein sequence: CASRNMETEAFF.

The sample holds a few counts of this clonotype. The chain carries TRBV27 and TRBJ2-7; the match to TRBD1 covers 10 bases. Germline V lookup: CDR1 MNHEY, CDR2 SMNVEV (reference sequence). The CDR3 extends over 14 amino acids. Trimming at V came to 5 bases and at J to 6 bases, leaving 7 bases not matched to a gene. The CDR3 nucleotides are TGTGCCAGCAGTCGCCTCCGGGACAGGGGCGAGCAGTACTTC. Its protein is CASSRLRDRGEQYF.